The entry that follows covers one T cell receptor (beta chain) sequence. It was during active infection that Seattle patients were enrolled and then longitudinally followed. The data derive from a study of blood T cell repertoires in COVID-19. Looked up from germline, CDR1 is MNHEY and CDR2 is SMNVEV (reference sequence). The CDR3 covers 14 residues. Trimming at V came to 5 bases and at J to 5 bases, leaving 5 bases not matched to a gene. Measured with immunoSEQ multiplex PCR; TCRdb has only the in-frame clones, and not every one. The sample carries 200,000 to 250,000 clones, 83% recorded once. This TCR came from a woman aged 25 to 39 with COVID-19, enrolled during active disease. Sequencing was done on a sample of peripheral blood. J is TRBJ1-5 and V is TRBV27; 8 positions match TRBD1. The CDR3 reads CASSPAGGDQPQHF. The CDR3 nucleotides are TGTGCCAGCAGTCCGGCAGGGGGCGATCAGCCCCAGCATTTT.